This passage covers 8 T cell receptor beta chains from one sample sequenced in a study of OX40 agonist ivuxolimab in advanced cancers. Produced via immunoSEQ multiplex PCR; TCRdb's table is partial and in-frame only. This table holds around 78,000 clones, around 90% found once. The specimen was CD4+ or CD8+ T cells sorted from blood, collected in a trial of the OX40 agonist ivuxolimab. The source is an adult with an advanced solid tumor such as melanoma, head and neck, liver or kidney cancer.

This clone was recorded only once. Germline is not matched at one junction end, which may reflect a read error. CDR3 loop: CAISGCLAAYGQYF. In DNA, the CDR3 is TGTGCCATATCAGGGTGCCTAGCCGCTTACGGGCAGTACTTC. This sequence joins TRBV19 and TRBJ2-7; TRBD1 or TRBD2 may be the D gene (5 bases each). Germline lookup yields CDR1 LNHDA and CDR2 SQIVND (reference sequence). The CDR3 length is 14 residues.

The chain uses TRBV7-6 and TRBJ2-1; 14 bases line up with TRBD2. Losses at the gene ends were 4 bases for V and 5 bases for J; bases not matched to a gene: 7. The germline CDR1 and CDR2 sequences are SGHVS and FNYEAQ. This CDR3 is 17 amino acids long. CDR3 region: CASSSGTSGSLDNEQFF. CDR3 coding DNA: TGTGCCAGCAGCTCAGGGACTAGCGGGAGCTTGGACAATGAGCAGTTCTTC.

CDR3 nucleotide sequence: TGCGCCAGCAGTCCAAGCGGGAGGGCCCCCTACAATGAGCAGTTCTTC. It specifies CASSPSGRAPYNEQFF. The V call is TRBV10-2, the J call TRBJ2-1, with 10 positions matching TRBD2. V lost 5 bases, J lost 2 bases, and 6 bases stayed unmatched. CDR3 length: 16 amino acids. Germline CDR1 WSHSY, CDR2 SAAADI.

The chain carries TRBV28 and TRBJ2-7, with unresolved D. Germline assignment: CDR1 MDHEN and CDR2 SYDVKM. The CDR3 contains 15 residues. With 2 bases removed from V and 5 bases from J, the gap between germline ends came to 16 bases. The CDR3 is CASSLSPLDVNEQYF. The CDR3 region has the DNA TGTGCCAGCAGTTTAAGTCCCCTCGACGTTAACGAGCAGTACTTC.

The chain combines TRBV29-1 with TRBJ1-2; 8 nucleotides match TRBD1. The CDR3 has 14 amino acids. Germline V gene lookup returns CDR1 SQVTM and CDR2 ANQGSEA. The J segment lost 1 base and the V segment lost 6 bases, leaving 7 bases of the junction unmatched. CDR3 DNA: TGCAGCGTCGCTGGGACAGGAAATAACTATGGCTACACCTTC. Translation: CSVAGTGNNYGYTF.

The V gene is TRBV6-5, the J gene TRBJ2-1; TRBD2 agrees at 8 bases. There are 15 residues in the CDR3. With V trimmed by 5 bases and J by 3 bases, 6 bases remained unmatched. Germline assignment: CDR1 MNHEY and CDR2 SVGAGI. CDR3 sequence: CASSAASGFYNEQFF. CDR3 nucleotides: TGTGCCAGCAGTGCCGCTAGCGGGTTCTACAATGAGCAGTTCTTC.

The gene calls are TRBV28 and TRBJ2-5; TRBD1 aligns across 7 bases. The trim removed 5 bases at V and 3 bases at J, leaving 9 bases unmatched. The CDR3 runs 15 residues. CDR1 is MDHEN and CDR2 is SYDVKM in the germline V gene. The CDR3 loop is CASSPPRTGEETQYF. In nucleotides, the CDR3 is TGTGCCAGCAGTCCCCCCCGCACAGGGGAAGAGACCCAGTACTTC.

The chain is built from TRBV2 and TRBJ2-1; tentatively, D is TRBD1 or TRBD2 (6 bases each). In germline, CDR1 is SNHLY, CDR2 FYNNEI. V was cut by 6 bases and J by 6 bases, with 18 bases left in between. The CDR3 runs 15 residues. The chain's CDR3 is CASSPQGGSTNEQFF. CDR3 sequence (DNA): TGTGCCAGCAGCCCCCAAGGGGGGAGCACCAATGAGCAGTTCTTC.